This T cell receptor (beta chain) was identified during a study of response to subunit inactivated influenza vaccine. General study results and limits: Researchers suggested that each seasonal influenza vaccination recruits few new T cells.

TCRdb itself ran the RT-PCR reads through MiXCR, one entry per CDR3 protein. Here the sample spans under 850,000 distinct CDR3 sequences, about a fifth being singletons. This clonotype was seen a handful of times. The target antigen is unknown. The CDR3 is 15 amino acids. The germline V gene encodes CDR1 KGHDR and CDR2 SFDVKD. V trimming: 2 bases; J trimming: 7 bases; junction bases outside the gene matches: 6. This sequence joins TRBV24-1 and TRBJ2-2, with 7 bases aligning to TRBD2. This TCR was recovered from a man between 45 and 60 years old who received an inactivated influenza vaccine. The sequenced sample was PBMCs from blood, obtained around 5 days after vaccination. CDR3 nucleotide sequence: TGTGCCACCAGTGATTGGCGGGGGATGAGCGGGGAGCTGTTTTTT. Translated, it gives CATSDWRGMSGELFF.